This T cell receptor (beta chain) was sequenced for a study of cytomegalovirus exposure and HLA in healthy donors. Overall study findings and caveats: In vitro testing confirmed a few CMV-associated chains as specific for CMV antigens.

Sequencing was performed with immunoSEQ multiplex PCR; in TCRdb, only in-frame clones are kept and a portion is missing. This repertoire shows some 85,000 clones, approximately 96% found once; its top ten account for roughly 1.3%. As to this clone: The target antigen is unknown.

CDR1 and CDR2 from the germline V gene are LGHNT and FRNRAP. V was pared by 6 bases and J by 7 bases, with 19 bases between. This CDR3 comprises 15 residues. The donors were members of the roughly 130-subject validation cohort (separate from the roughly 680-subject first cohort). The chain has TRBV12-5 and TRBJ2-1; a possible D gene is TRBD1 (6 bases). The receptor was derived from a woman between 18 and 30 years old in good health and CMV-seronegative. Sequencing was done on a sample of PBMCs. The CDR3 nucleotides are TGTGCTAGTGGCCGTATTGGGGGCGGCCTAAATGAGCAGTTCTTC. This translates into CASGRIGGGLNEQFF.